The 27 T cell receptor beta chains in this list originate from one sample, sequenced in a study of blood T cells in healthy people across ages. A second PCR, run for roughly 7 to 11 cycles, used a sample-barcoded 5' primer plus a J-beta primer mix. TCRdb analysed the 5' RACE reads with MiXCR anew, one entry per CDR3 protein. The sample consists of roughly 800,000 distinct CDR3 sequences, about three fifths of them appearing once. Material: blood. The receptors derive from a man aged 25 to 45 in good health.

The chain uses TRBV27 and TRBJ2-7; 8 nucleotides align to TRBD2. The junction had 3 bases not matched to a gene; V was cut back by 6 bases and J by 5 bases. The CDR3 spans 12 residues. CDR1 and CDR2 from the germline V gene are MNHEY and SMNVEV (reference sequence). The CDR3 here is CASSRGGHEQYV. Written as DNA, the CDR3 is TGTGCCAGCAGCCGGGGGGGCCACGAGCAGTACGTC.

The genes are TRBV28 and TRBJ2-5, with D possibly being TRBD1 (6 bases). The J call is uncertain, as TRBJ2-7 better fits the DNA end. Germline CDR1 MDHEN, CDR2 SYDVKM. The CDR3 spans 12 residues. CDR3 coding DNA: TGTGCCAGCAGTCCTACAGGGAACGAGCAGTACTTC. Protein: CASSPTGNEQYF.

The chain has TRBV7-9 and TRBJ2-3, with D possibly called TRBD1 or TRBD2 (5 bases each). Per germline, CDR1 SEHNR and CDR2 FQNEAQ (reference sequence). V was shortened by 1 base and J by 2 bases, with 10 bases between the two germline ends. This CDR3 comprises 15 residues. The CDR3 region has the DNA TGTGCCAGCAGCTTAGGGCAGGGAGTCACAGATACGCAGTATTTT. Translating it yields CASSLGQGVTDTQYF.

V is TRBV20-1 and J is TRBJ2-5; D perhaps matches TRBD2 (7 bases). Germline V gene data show CDR1 as DFQATT and CDR2 as SNEGSKA (reference sequence). V was clipped by 6 bases and J by 3 bases, with 17 bases between them. The CDR3 runs 14 residues. The CDR3 reads CSAKWSGGEETQYF. The DNA of the CDR3 is TGCAGTGCCAAATGGTCGGGGGGCGAAGAGACCCAGTACTTC.

This clonotype was seen a few times. This chain links TRBV29-1 with TRBJ2-1, with D possibly being TRBD1 (5 bases). The V gene lost 7 bases and the J gene lost 10 bases, with 20 bases spanning the gap. CDR1 is SQVTM, CDR2 ANQGSEA, per germline. The CDR3 runs to 13 residues. In DNA form, the CDR3 reads TGCAGCGGGGGCGAGGACCGCGGCCGAGAGCAGTTCTTC. Its protein product is CSGGEDRGREQFF.

The V gene is TRBV20-1, the J gene TRBJ1-1, with unresolved D. V was cut by 0 bases and J by 4 bases, with 9 bases left in between. The CDR3 loop spans 13 amino acids. Germline lookup yields CDR1 DFQATT and CDR2 SNEGSKA (reference sequence). CDR3 sequence (DNA): TGCAGTGCTAGAGATCCGAGAATCACTGAAGCTTTCTTT. This codes for CSARDPRITEAFF.

The chain carries TRBV14 and TRBJ2-7; no clear D gene. Per germline, CDR1 SGHDN and CDR2 FVKESK. The V and J ends lost 6 bases and 0 bases respectively, with 9 bases between them. The CDR3 runs 13 residues. The CDR3 coding sequence is TGTGCCAGCAGGAGAGCAGACTCCTACGAGCAGTACTTC. Translation: CASRRADSYEQYF.

This chain links TRBV20-1 with TRBJ2-7; 7 bases map to TRBD1. CDR3 length equals 16 residues. V lost 4 bases to trimming and J lost 0 bases; unmatched junction nucleotides: 12. The V gene's germline CDR1 is DFQATT and CDR2 SNEGSKA (reference sequence). The CDR3 nucleotides are TGCAGTGCTAAGCAAATAACCCAGGGGGACTCCTACGAGCAGTACTTC. Amino acid sequence: CSAKQITQGDSYEQYF.

This chain uses TRBV28 with TRBJ2-2, with D perhaps TRBD2 (6 bases). Germline CDR1 is MDHEN and CDR2 is SYDVKM. The length of the CDR3 is 16 residues. The V and J ends lost 6 bases and 5 bases respectively, with 19 bases between them. Written as DNA, the CDR3 is TGTGCCAGCAGCCCCACTGGGGGGAGTGAAACCGGGGAGCTGTTTTTT. Translating gives CASSPTGGSETGELFF.

The chain carries TRBV12-3 or TRBV12-4 and TRBJ1-1; TRBD1 might be the D (6 bases). This CDR3 is built from 11 residues. V was trimmed by 5 bases and J by 11 bases, leaving 12 bases between them. DNA of the CDR3: TGTGCCAGCAGTGCAACAGGGTTTGCTTTCTTT. Residues: CASSATGFAFF.

The table lists this clonotype with many counts. The rearrangement links TRBV10-3 to TRBJ1-5, with D possibly being TRBD1 (6 bases). Trimming took 10 bases from V and 4 from J, leaving 14 bases between them. CDR3 size: 13 residues. Germline loops: CDR1 ENHRY, CDR2 SYGVKD. The CDR3 nucleotides read TGTGCCACCAAAATTCAGGGGAATCAGCCCCAGCATTTT. Protein: CATKIQGNQPQHF.

In this sample, this clonotype turned up a few times. The chain couples TRBV29-1 to TRBJ2-3; maybe TRBD1 (5 bases). CDR3 size: 14 residues. Germline CDR1 reads SQVTM; CDR2 reads ANQGSEA. Trimming pared 8 bases from V and 0 bases from J, leaving 15 bases between. The CDR3 DNA sequence: TGCAGCAACGTGGGGCCATCTAGCACAGATACGCAGTATTTT. Translation: CSNVGPSSTDTQYF.

The sample holds a few counts of this clonotype. The V gene is TRBV20-1, the J gene TRBJ2-1; TRBD1 agrees at 8 bases. Gene TRBJ2-7 matches the end of the DNA better, so the J call may be wrong. The CDR3 runs 14 residues. The germline V gene encodes CDR1 DFQATT and CDR2 SNEGSKA (reference sequence). The CDR3 DNA follows: TGCAGTGCATCCGGACAGGGAGGCATAAATGAGCAGTACTTC. Its protein is CSASGQGGINEQYF.

The CDR3 loop is CASSQGSEGYTF. For the CDR3, the DNA is TGTGCCAGCAGCCAAGGCAGTGAAGGCTACACCTTC. The chain is built from TRBV4-2 and TRBJ1-2; D call uncertain. Germline loops: CDR1 LGHNA, CDR2 YNFKEQ. V was trimmed by 1 base and J by 8 bases, leaving 8 bases between them. This CDR3 is built from 12 residues.

This clonotype was counted between two and nine times. This sequence joins TRBV6-5 and TRBJ2-5; no clear D. The CDR3 extends over 14 amino acids. Germline V gives CDR1 MNHEY, CDR2 SVGAGI. V was shortened by 7 bases and J by 7 bases, with 19 bases between the two germline ends. CDR3 sequence reads: CASTWSPEARTQYF. The DNA of the CDR3 is TGTGCCAGCACCTGGAGCCCAGAAGCGAGGACCCAGTACTTC.

The chain is built from TRBV27 and TRBJ1-1; 9 bases match TRBD1. Germline loops: CDR1 MNHEY, CDR2 SMNVEV (reference sequence). The V gene end was trimmed by 5 bases and the J gene end by 2 bases; junction bases not matched to a gene: 3. The CDR3 totals 14 residues. This CDR3 is CASSLQGANTEAFF. The DNA for the CDR3 is TGTGCCAGCAGTCTACAGGGGGCTAACACTGAAGCTTTCTTT.

This clonotype was seen a single time. The chain has TRBV11-2 and TRBJ2-5, with D possibly matching TRBD1 (6 bases). The ends were cut back, 5 bases at V and 5 bases at J, with 18 bases in the middle. This CDR3 has 15 residues. CDR1 SGHAT and CDR2 FQNNGV come from the germline V gene. CDR3 DNA sequence: TGTGCCAGCAGCGGAGGACAGCCCTCAAGTGAGACCCAGTACTTC. This encodes CASSGGQPSSETQYF.

The V gene is TRBV4-1, the J gene TRBJ2-3; D is perhaps TRBD1 or TRBD2 (5 bases each). From germline, CDR1 is MGHRA and CDR2 YSYEKL. Trimming stripped 3 bases from V and 6 bases from J, with 22 bases between. The CDR3 runs 17 residues. In DNA, the CDR3 is TGCGCCAGCAGCCAGGGGACCGGGACCGACCCCTCGGATACGCAGTATTTT. Its protein product is CASSQGTGTDPSDTQYF.

This clonotype was detected once. V is TRBV28 and J is TRBJ2-1; 10 bases align to TRBD2. Trimming at V came to 2 bases and at J to 8 bases, leaving 3 bases not matched to a gene. Germline values: CDR1 MDHEN, CDR2 SYDVKM. The CDR3 is 14 residues long. The CDR3 DNA sequence: TGTGCCAGCAGTTTAACTAGCGGGATATATGAGCAGTTCTTC. Translated, it gives CASSLTSGIYEQFF. Supplemented by reference TRBV28 and TRBJ2-1, the full variable domain reads DVKVTQSSRYLVKRTGEKVFLECVQDMDHENMFWYRQDPGLGLRLIYFSYDVKMKEKGDIPEGYSVSREKKERFSLILESASTNQTSMYLCASSLTSGIYEQFFGPGTRLTVL.

The chain is built from TRBV5-1 and TRBJ1-2; 8 nucleotides line up with TRBD1. Looked up from germline, CDR1 is SGHRS and CDR2 is YFSETQ. The CDR3 runs 13 residues. The trim removed 4 bases at V and 9 bases at J, leaving 8 bases unmatched. The CDR3 nucleotides read TGCGCCAGCAGCCTAGGACAGGGCCTACGCTACACCTTC. Its protein product is CASSLGQGLRYTF.

V is TRBV2 and J is TRBJ2-7, with a tentative D call TRBD1 (7 bases). Germline loops: CDR1 SNHLY, CDR2 FYNNEI. The CDR3 length is 11 residues. Deletions cut 7 bases from V and 6 bases from J, with 10 bases between. CDR3 region: CASNRGGEQYF. The CDR3 nucleotides are TGTGCCAGCAACAGGGGAGGCGAGCAGTACTTC.

This rearrangement joins TRBV11-1 to TRBJ2-7; D perhaps matches TRBD2 (6 bases). The closer fit of TRBJ2-5 to the DNA end suggests the J call may be wrong. CDR3 size: 14 residues. Germline V gene sequence: CDR1 SGHAT, CDR2 FQDESV (reference sequence). CDR3 in amino acids: CASARDSAGETQYF. DNA of the CDR3: TGTGCCAGCGCCCGGGACTCAGCCGGGGAGACCCAGTACTTC.

This chain links TRBV20-1 with TRBJ2-3; TRBD2 might be the D (6 bases). This CDR3 comprises 13 residues. CDR1 is DFQATT and CDR2 is SNEGSKA in the germline V gene (reference sequence). V gave up 6 bases and J gave up 3 bases, with 13 bases separating them. CDR3: CSAPTRLTDTQYF. The CDR3 DNA follows: TGCAGTGCCCCGACTAGACTAACAGATACGCAGTATTTT.

The V and J genes are TRBV10-2 and TRBJ1-1; 7 nucleotides match TRBD1. The V gene end was trimmed by 5 bases and the J gene end by 3 bases; junction bases not matched to a gene: 3. Germline V gives CDR1 WSHSY, CDR2 SAAADI. The CDR3 is 13 residues long. The CDR3 coding sequence is TGCGCCAGCAGTAATGACAGGGACACTGAAGCTTTCTTT. This codes for CASSNDRDTEAFF.

The J gene is TRBJ2-1, the V gene TRBV6-2 or TRBV6-3; D may be TRBD1 (6 bases). Germline V CDR1 and CDR2: MNHEY, SVGEGT. The V gene lost 6 bases and the J gene lost 6 bases, with 21 bases spanning the gap. The CDR3 is 16 residues long. The CDR3 bases are TGTGCCAGCAGCCCCAGGTGGCAGGGGTCGGGCAATGAGCAGTTCTTC. It codes for CASSPRWQGSGNEQFF.

The table lists this clonotype with a few counts. The CDR3 region is CASSYSSRGSYNEQFF. DNA of the CDR3: TGTGCCAGCAGTTACTCTAGCCGCGGGAGTTACAATGAGCAGTTCTTC. This rearrangement joins TRBV6-2 or TRBV6-3 to TRBJ2-1, with 7 bases that match TRBD2. CDR1 and CDR2 from the germline V gene are MNHEY and SVGEGT. V was pared by 0 bases and J by 4 bases, with 6 bases of the junction left unmatched. The CDR3 covers 16 residues.

The genes are TRBV7-3 and TRBJ2-5, with 7 bases matching TRBD2. Germline V gene sequence: CDR1 SGHTA, CDR2 FQGTGA. Trimming removed 5 bases from V and 5 bases from J; junction bases left unmatched: 17. The CDR3 totals 17 residues. CDR3 nucleotide sequence: TGTGCCAGCAGCCCCTCGGGGAGGGCCGGATTGTCGGAGACCCAGTACTTC. It codes for CASSPSGRAGLSETQYF. The entire variable domain, with the rest obtained from reference TRBV7-3 and TRBJ2-5, is as follows: GAGVSQTPSNKVTEKGKYVELRCDPISGHTALYWYRQSLGQGPEFLIYFQGTGAADDSGLPNDRFFAVRPEGSVSTLKIQRTERGDSAVYLCASSPSGRAGLSETQYFGPGTRLLVL.